This is a list of T cell receptor beta chains from one sample in a study of blood T cell repertoires in COVID-19. Profiled with immunoSEQ multiplex PCR; TCRdb holds only in-frame clones, not every one. The sample comprises some 70,000 clones, 88% of which are singletons, and approximately 45% rests with the top ten. The sample was peripheral blood. These receptors all stem from a woman aged 55 to 70 with COVID-19, enrolled during active disease. Both conserved end residues are part of each CDR3. Fields, in order: V gene, D gene, clone size, J gene, CDR3 length, CDR3 protein, CDR3 DNA. D genes are given only for firm matches. For some rows the clone size is stated as once, few or many, or as a class when expanded; others skip it.

v_call: TRBV6-2/TRBV6-3
d_call: TRBD2
clone_size: .
j_call: TRBJ2-5
cdr3_length: 16
cdr3_aa: CASSPVLAGGRETQYF
cdr3_nt: TGTGCCAGCAGCCCTGTTCTAGCGGGAGGGCGGGAGACCCAGTACTTC

v_call: TRBV6-5
d_call: TRBD1
clone_size: .
j_call: TRBJ1-1
cdr3_length: 15
cdr3_aa: CASSSVTGGITEAFF
cdr3_nt: TGTGCCAGCAGTTCCGTTACAGGGGGCATAACTGAAGCTTTCTTT

v_call: TRBV20-1
d_call: .
clone_size: few
j_call: TRBJ2-5
cdr3_length: 11
cdr3_aa: CSARIQETQYF
cdr3_nt: TGCAGTGCTAGAATACAAGAGACCCAGTACTTC

v_call: TRBV7-2
d_call: TRBD2
clone_size: once
j_call: TRBJ2-2
cdr3_length: 15
cdr3_aa: CASMGLAGRTGELFF
cdr3_nt: TGTGCCAGCATGGGGCTAGCGGGACGCACCGGGGAGCTGTTTTTT

v_call: TRBV2
d_call: TRBD2
clone_size: .
j_call: TRBJ2-7
cdr3_length: 18
cdr3_aa: CASSETRRGSAGLYEQYF
cdr3_nt: TGTGCCAGCAGTGAAACCCGGCGGGGGTCCGCGGGTCTGTACGAGCAGTACTTC

v_call: TRBV4-3
d_call: .
clone_size: .
j_call: TRBJ2-6
cdr3_length: 17
cdr3_aa: CAKPRGVNFSGANVLTF
cdr3_nt: TGCGCCAAGCCCAGGGGAGTAAACTTCTCTGGGGCCAACGTCCTGACTTTC

v_call: TRBV27
d_call: .
clone_size: .
j_call: TRBJ2-7
cdr3_length: 14
cdr3_aa: CASSPLGDPYEQYF
cdr3_nt: TGTGCCAGCAGTCCCCTTGGAGACCCCTACGAGCAGTACTTC

v_call: TRBV24-1
d_call: TRBD1
clone_size: .
j_call: TRBJ2-3
cdr3_length: 15
cdr3_aa: CATSRGQTSTDTQYF
cdr3_nt: TGTGCCACCAGCCGGGGACAGACTAGCACAGATACGCAGTATTTT

v_call: TRBV9
d_call: TRBD1
clone_size: few
j_call: TRBJ1-2
cdr3_length: 16
cdr3_aa: CASSGSRGQYNYGYTF
cdr3_nt: TGTGCCAGCAGCGGAAGCCGGGGACAGTACAACTATGGCTACACCTTC

v_call: TRBV18
d_call: TRBD1
clone_size: .
j_call: TRBJ1-4
cdr3_length: 14
cdr3_aa: CASSQDRGLEKLFF
cdr3_nt: TGTGCCAGCTCCCAGGACAGGGGGCTTGAAAAACTGTTTTTT

v_call: TRBV19
d_call: TRBD1
clone_size: once
j_call: TRBJ1-6
cdr3_length: 17
cdr3_aa: CASSISTGGDYNSPLHF
cdr3_nt: TGTGCCAGTAGTATATCGACAGGGGGGGACTATAATTCACCCCTCCACTTT

v_call: TRBV4-1
d_call: .
clone_size: .
j_call: TRBJ2-3
cdr3_length: 15
cdr3_aa: CASSQESGLADTQYF
cdr3_nt: TGCGCCAGCAGCCAGGAATCGGGACTGGCAGATACGCAGTATTTT

v_call: TRBV9
d_call: TRBD1
clone_size: .
j_call: TRBJ2-1
cdr3_length: 14
cdr3_aa: CASGAGQGTNEQFF
cdr3_nt: TGTGCCAGCGGGGCGGGACAGGGTACCAATGAGCAGTTCTTC

v_call: TRBV19
d_call: TRBD2
clone_size: once
j_call: TRBJ2-7
cdr3_length: 15
cdr3_aa: CASSNLAGVWDEQYF
cdr3_nt: TGTGCCAGTAGTAACCTAGCGGGAGTCTGGGACGAGCAGTACTTC

v_call: TRBV18
d_call: TRBD1
clone_size: .
j_call: TRBJ1-4
cdr3_length: 17
cdr3_aa: CASSRGGGDRVVEKLFF
cdr3_nt: TGTGCCAGCTCCCGAGGTGGGGGCGACAGGGTCGTTGAAAAACTGTTTTTT

v_call: TRBV6-5
d_call: .
clone_size: .
j_call: TRBJ1-5
cdr3_length: 13
cdr3_aa: CASSYSGWQPQHF
cdr3_nt: TGTGCCAGCAGTTATTCCGGTTGGCAGCCCCAGCATTTT

v_call: TRBV5-6
d_call: TRBD1
clone_size: .
j_call: TRBJ1-2
cdr3_length: 12
cdr3_aa: CASSIGQGLILF
cdr3_nt: TGTGCCAGCAGCATAGGACAGGGCTTAATACTCTTC

v_call: TRBV4-2
d_call: TRBD1
clone_size: .
j_call: TRBJ1-6
cdr3_length: 15
cdr3_aa: CASSQLGQANSPLHF
cdr3_nt: TGTGCCAGCAGCCAACTCGGACAGGCCAATTCACCCCTCCACTTT

v_call: TRBV27
d_call: TRBD2
clone_size: .
j_call: TRBJ2-1
cdr3_length: 16
cdr3_aa: CANSLMGRGSYNEQFF
cdr3_nt: TGTGCCAACAGTTTGATGGGGAGGGGCTCCTACAATGAGCAGTTCTTC

v_call: TRBV6-5
d_call: TRBD2
clone_size: .
j_call: TRBJ2-3
cdr3_length: 12
cdr3_aa: CASRSGGDTQYF
cdr3_nt: TGTGCCAGCAGGTCCGGGGGGGATACGCAGTATTTT

v_call: TRBV30
d_call: .
clone_size: .
j_call: TRBJ1-2
cdr3_length: 11
cdr3_aa: CAWSANYGYTF
cdr3_nt: TGTGCCTGGAGCGCGAACTATGGCTACACCTTC

v_call: TRBV3-1/TRBV3-2
d_call: .
clone_size: .
j_call: TRBJ2-7
cdr3_length: 15
cdr3_aa: CASSLKSRLDGEQYF
cdr3_nt: TGTGCCAGCAGCCTTAAATCAAGACTAGACGGCGAGCAGTACTTC

v_call: TRBV19
d_call: TRBD2
clone_size: .
j_call: TRBJ2-2
cdr3_length: 14
cdr3_aa: CASSIGLAAGELFF
cdr3_nt: TGTGCCAGTAGTATAGGGCTAGCGGCCGGGGAGCTGTTTTTT

v_call: TRBV2
d_call: TRBD1
clone_size: .
j_call: TRBJ1-1
cdr3_length: 12
cdr3_aa: CASSGTGVEAFF
cdr3_nt: TGTGCCAGCAGCGGGACAGGGGTAGAAGCTTTCTTT

v_call: TRBV4-1
d_call: TRBD2
clone_size: .
j_call: TRBJ2-1
cdr3_length: 16
cdr3_aa: CASSQSGLAAYNEQFF
cdr3_nt: TGCGCCAGCAGCCAATCGGGACTAGCGGCCTACAATGAGCAGTTCTTC

v_call: TRBV6-2/TRBV6-3
d_call: TRBD2
clone_size: .
j_call: TRBJ2-1
cdr3_length: 17
cdr3_aa: CASSYPIQTSGRPEQFF
cdr3_nt: TGTGCCAGCAGTTACCCCATCCAGACTAGCGGGAGGCCAGAGCAGTTCTTC

v_call: TRBV4-3
d_call: .
clone_size: .
j_call: TRBJ1-4
cdr3_length: 13
cdr3_aa: CASSQFQNEKLFF
cdr3_nt: TGCGCCAGCAGCCAATTCCAAAATGAAAAACTGTTTTTT

v_call: TRBV11-2
d_call: .
clone_size: .
j_call: TRBJ1-1
cdr3_length: 13
cdr3_aa: CASSLNAPGRAFF
cdr3_nt: TGTGCCAGCAGCTTAAATGCGCCAGGGCGAGCTTTCTTT

v_call: TRBV28
d_call: .
clone_size: .
j_call: TRBJ1-5
cdr3_length: 13
cdr3_aa: CASSPAGDQPQHF
cdr3_nt: TGTGCCAGCAGTCCCGCGGGGGATCAGCCCCAGCATTTT

v_call: TRBV12-3/TRBV12-4
d_call: TRBD1
clone_size: .
j_call: TRBJ1-5
cdr3_length: 13
cdr3_aa: CASKGQAPGTQHF
cdr3_nt: TGTGCCAGCAAGGGACAGGCCCCGGGGACCCAGCATTTT

v_call: TRBV5-1
d_call: TRBD2
clone_size: .
j_call: TRBJ2-2
cdr3_length: 15
cdr3_aa: CASRSSGVTTGELFF
cdr3_nt: TGCGCCAGCAGATCTAGCGGGGTTACAACCGGGGAGCTGTTTTTT

v_call: TRBV28
d_call: .
clone_size: .
j_call: TRBJ1-5
cdr3_length: 15
cdr3_aa: CASISTGSGNQPQHF
cdr3_nt: TGTGCCAGCATCTCGACGGGTTCGGGCAATCAGCCCCAGCATTTT

v_call: TRBV14
d_call: .
clone_size: .
j_call: TRBJ1-6
cdr3_length: 16
cdr3_aa: CASSQELWAYNSPLHF
cdr3_nt: TGTGCCAGCAGCCAAGAGTTATGGGCATATAATTCACCCCTCCACTTT

v_call: TRBV12-3/TRBV12-4
d_call: TRBD1
clone_size: once
j_call: TRBJ2-4
cdr3_length: 13
cdr3_aa: CASLRPGGNIQYF
cdr3_nt: TGTGCCAGCCTCCGCCCAGGGGGCAACATTCAGTACTTC

v_call: TRBV30
d_call: .
clone_size: .
j_call: TRBJ2-1
cdr3_length: 12
cdr3_aa: CAWSVLTGEQFF
cdr3_nt: TGTGCCTGGAGTGTACTGACGGGTGAGCAGTTCTTC

v_call: TRBV25-1
d_call: .
clone_size: .
j_call: TRBJ1-2
cdr3_length: 14
cdr3_aa: CASSEWQGSYGYTF
cdr3_nt: TGTGCCAGCAGTGAATGGCAGGGAAGTTATGGCTACACCTTC

v_call: TRBV9
d_call: .
clone_size: .
j_call: TRBJ1-2
cdr3_length: 14
cdr3_aa: CASSVSGDLNGYTF
cdr3_nt: TGTGCCAGCAGCGTATCAGGCGATCTGAATGGCTACACCTTC

v_call: TRBV5-1
d_call: .
clone_size: .
j_call: TRBJ2-6
cdr3_length: 16
cdr3_aa: CASSLGQNSGANVLTF
cdr3_nt: TGCGCCAGCAGCTTGGGCCAGAACTCTGGGGCCAACGTCCTGACTTTC

v_call: TRBV5-6
d_call: .
clone_size: .
j_call: TRBJ1-2
cdr3_length: 15
cdr3_aa: CASSLGGRGPYGYTF
cdr3_nt: TGTGCCAGCAGCTTGGGGGGCAGGGGTCCCTATGGCTACACCTTC

v_call: TRBV7-9
d_call: TRBD1
clone_size: .
j_call: TRBJ1-6
cdr3_length: 15
cdr3_aa: CASSSSTGLDSPLHF
cdr3_nt: TGTGCCAGCAGCTCCTCGACAGGGCTAGATTCACCCCTCCACTTT

v_call: TRBV7-9
d_call: TRBD2
clone_size: .
j_call: TRBJ2-7
cdr3_length: 15
cdr3_aa: CASSKLAGEGYEQYF
cdr3_nt: TGTGCCAGCAGCAAGCTAGCGGGAGAGGGCTACGAGCAGTACTTC

v_call: TRBV7-2
d_call: TRBD1
clone_size: once
j_call: TRBJ1-5
cdr3_length: 16
cdr3_aa: CASSLGAGGAGQPQHF
cdr3_nt: TGTGCCAGCAGCTTAGGCGCAGGGGGCGCCGGGCAGCCCCAGCATTTT

v_call: TRBV5-4
d_call: TRBD1
clone_size: .
j_call: TRBJ1-4
cdr3_length: 16
cdr3_aa: CASTRGGQGRNEKLFF
cdr3_nt: TGTGCCAGCACCCGGGGTGGACAGGGCCGGAATGAAAAACTGTTTTTT

v_call: TRBV18
d_call: TRBD1
clone_size: .
j_call: TRBJ2-6
cdr3_length: 15
cdr3_aa: CASSATGAGANVLTF
cdr3_nt: TGTGCCAGCTCAGCTACAGGGGCTGGGGCCAACGTCCTGACTTTC

v_call: TRBV30
d_call: TRBD2
clone_size: once
j_call: TRBJ2-3
cdr3_length: 15
cdr3_aa: CAWSSASGLTDTQYF
cdr3_nt: TGTGCCTGGAGTTCCGCTAGCGGACTCACAGATACGCAGTATTTT

v_call: TRBV4-3
d_call: .
clone_size: .
j_call: TRBJ2-1
cdr3_length: 15
cdr3_aa: CASSQEASNDNEQFF
cdr3_nt: TGCGCCAGCAGCCAAGAGGCTAGCAACGACAATGAGCAGTTCTTC

v_call: TRBV19
d_call: TRBD2
clone_size: few
j_call: TRBJ2-7
cdr3_length: 17
cdr3_aa: CASSIEATSGVSYEQYF
cdr3_nt: TGTGCCAGTAGTATAGAGGCCACTAGCGGGGTCTCCTACGAGCAGTACTTC

v_call: TRBV29-1
d_call: .
clone_size: .
j_call: TRBJ1-2
cdr3_length: 12
cdr3_aa: CSVINSDYGYTF
cdr3_nt: TGCAGCGTTATAAATTCGGACTATGGCTACACCTTC

v_call: TRBV28
d_call: TRBD2
clone_size: few
j_call: TRBJ2-1
cdr3_length: 13
cdr3_aa: CASGTSSYNEQFF
cdr3_nt: TGTGCCAGCGGGACTAGCAGTTACAATGAGCAGTTCTTC

v_call: TRBV12-3/TRBV12-4
d_call: .
clone_size: .
j_call: TRBJ1-2
cdr3_length: 13
cdr3_aa: CASSPQGSYGYTF
cdr3_nt: TGTGCCAGCAGCCCTCAGGGGTCCTATGGCTACACCTTC

v_call: TRBV19
d_call: TRBD2
clone_size: .
j_call: TRBJ2-2
cdr3_length: 18
cdr3_aa: CASSIAPRLAGTTGELFF
cdr3_nt: TGTGCCAGTAGTATAGCCCCACGACTAGCGGGGACCACCGGGGAGCTGTTTTTT

v_call: TRBV29-1
d_call: TRBD1
clone_size: few
j_call: TRBJ1-5
cdr3_length: 13
cdr3_aa: CSVATGAGQPQHF
cdr3_nt: TGCAGCGTCGCTACAGGGGCGGGGCAGCCCCAGCATTTT

v_call: TRBV4-3
d_call: TRBD1
clone_size: .
j_call: TRBJ2-3
cdr3_length: 15
cdr3_aa: CASSSTGHPVDTQYF
cdr3_nt: TGCGCCAGCAGCTCGACAGGGCACCCGGTGGATACGCAGTATTTT

v_call: TRBV27
d_call: .
clone_size: once
j_call: TRBJ1-1
cdr3_length: 14
cdr3_aa: CASSSLSSQGKAFF
cdr3_nt: TGTGCCAGCAGTTCTCTCTCTAGCCAGGGGAAAGCTTTCTTT

v_call: TRBV2
d_call: .
clone_size: .
j_call: TRBJ1-4
cdr3_length: 13
cdr3_aa: CASSGPRGEKLFF
cdr3_nt: TGTGCCAGCAGTGGCCCCCGAGGGGAAAAACTGTTTTTT

v_call: TRBV5-6
d_call: .
clone_size: .
j_call: TRBJ1-2
cdr3_length: 13
cdr3_aa: CASTLAGPYGYTF
cdr3_nt: TGTGCCAGCACCCTAGCGGGCCCCTATGGCTACACCTTC

v_call: TRBV7-8
d_call: .
clone_size: .
j_call: TRBJ1-2
cdr3_length: 14
cdr3_aa: CASSPAERAYGYTF
cdr3_nt: TGTGCCAGCAGCCCCGCCGAGCGCGCATATGGCTACACCTTC